The following is a T cell receptor (beta chain) sequence with its context. Its specificity is not known. Trimming stripped 5 bases from V and 0 bases from J, with 11 bases between. The length of the CDR3 is 15 residues. From germline, CDR1 is SGHAT and CDR2 FQNNGV. Every bit of the isolated RNA underwent reverse transcription, so sequencing read expressed TCRB transcripts. Assay: immunoSEQ multiplex PCR; the TCRdb copy retains only in-frame clones and omits some. Altogether a few hundred thousand clones are present, about 14% being singletons, with the ten largest covering about 0.02%. This specimen comes from a study of beta chain features in type 1 diabetes. Findings of the study overall: Shorter TCRB CDR3s, moderately but significantly so, were found in Type 1 diabetes patients in all four CD4+ subsets.

The sequencing sample was made of naive CD4+ T cells from blood. The sequence was collected from a man aged 25 to 45 with type 1 diabetes. V and J are TRBV11-2 and TRBJ2-1; possibly TRBD1 for D (6 bases). This CDR3 reads CASSNLRGSYNEQFF. The CDR3 bases are TGTGCCAGCAGCAATCTCAGGGGCTCCTACAATGAGCAGTTCTTC.